The 32 T cell receptor beta chains presented below share a single source sample, sequenced in a study of CD8+ T cells in alopecia areata. Sequencing used cDNA as its template, made by extracting RNA and reverse transcribing it. Libraries were prepared by immunoSEQ multiplex PCR; TCRdb keeps only in-frame clonotypes and omits some of them. In the table there are roughly 97,000 clones, approximately 42% of which are singletons. Sequencing input: CD4+ T cells sorted from blood. Source of these receptors: a human donor with alopecia areata.

This chain joins TRBV5-1 and TRBJ2-5; D may be TRBD2 (5 bases). V lost 0 bases and J 1 base, leaving 19 bases between the germline ends. The CDR3 length is 18 residues. Germline V CDR1 and CDR2: SGHRS, YFSETQ. CDR3 protein: CASSLGFLQRSFQETQYF. CDR3 coding DNA: TGCGCCAGCAGCTTGGGGTTTCTACAGCGGAGTTTCCAAGAGACCCAGTACTTC.

This clone has just a few counts. V and J are TRBV5-1 and TRBJ2-1; 11 bases map to TRBD2. Germline CDR1 is SGHRS and CDR2 is YFSETQ. The trim removed 4 bases at V and 4 bases at J, leaving 1 base unmatched. The CDR3 extends over 14 amino acids. The CDR3 bases are TGCGCCAGCAGCACTAGCGGGGGTTACAATGAGCAGTTCTTC. This translates into CASSTSGGYNEQFF. The entire variable domain, with the rest obtained from reference TRBV5-1 and TRBJ2-1, is as follows: KAGVTQTPRYLIKTRGQQVTLSCSPISGHRSVSWYQQTPGQGLQFLFEYFSETQRNKGNFPGRFSGRQFSNSRSEMNVSTLELGDSALYLCASSTSGGYNEQFFGPGTRLTVL.

This clone was picked up a small number of times. This chain connects TRBV7-2 to TRBJ2-1; TRBD2 matches 10 bases. J gave up 0 bases and V 2 bases, and 1 base lay outside the gene matches. This CDR3 has 16 residues. The germline gives CDR1 SGHTA, CDR2 FQGNSA. The CDR3 region has the DNA TGTGCCAGCAGCTTAACTAGCGGGGTCTCCTACAATGAGCAGTTCTTC. It encodes CASSLTSGVSYNEQFF.

In DNA, the CDR3 is TGCGCCAGCAGCTTGGCCGGGGGGACAGGGAACGACGAGCAGTACTTC. Residues: CASSLAGGTGNDEQYF. This chain joins TRBV5-1 and TRBJ2-7; 9 nucleotides match TRBD1. This CDR3 region has 16 residues. V lost 0 bases, J lost 5 bases, and 9 bases stayed unmatched. Germline V lookup: CDR1 SGHRS, CDR2 YFSETQ.

This clone came up a few times. This chain joins TRBV30 and TRBJ2-2, with 8 bases that match TRBD2. V lost 0 bases to trimming and J lost 7 bases; unmatched junction nucleotides: 7. Germline V gene data show CDR1 as GTSNPN and CDR2 as SVGIG (reference sequence). The CDR3 spans 15 residues. The CDR3 sequence is CAWSVRSAGVGELFF. CDR3 bases: TGTGCCTGGAGTGTAAGGTCAGCGGGAGTCGGGGAGCTGTTTTTT.

The chain carries TRBV20-1 and TRBJ2-7; D possibly corresponds to TRBD1 (5 bases). The CDR3 contains 11 residues. Trimming shortened V by 7 bases and J by 0 bases, and 7 bases separated the two germline ends. CDR1 and CDR2 from the germline V gene are DFQATT and SNEGSKA (reference sequence). Written as DNA, the CDR3 is TGCAGTGATGACAGCTCCTACGAGCAGTACTTC. This encodes CSDDSSYEQYF.

This rearrangement joins TRBV7-2 to TRBJ2-3; maybe TRBD2 (6 bases). Trimming left V 6 bases short and J 6 bases short, with 10 bases between. The CDR3 spans 12 residues. CDR1 SGHTA and CDR2 FQGNSA come from the germline V gene. CDR3 DNA: TGTGCCAGCAGGGAGGCGGGGGATACGCAGTATTTT. It yields the protein CASREAGDTQYF.

This clone was detected only a few times. The chain is built from TRBV9 and TRBJ2-1, with D unclear. There are 12 residues in the CDR3. Germline CDR1 reads SGDLS; CDR2 reads YYNGEE. Trimming removed 4 bases from V and 9 bases from J, with 11 bases in between. The chain's CDR3 is CASSPLISEQFF. DNA for the CDR3: TGTGCCAGCAGCCCCTTAATCTCTGAGCAGTTCTTC.

The chain is built from TRBV4-3 and TRBJ2-1; 11 bases are shared with TRBD2. The trim removed 1 base at V and 4 bases at J, leaving 3 bases unmatched. Germline-derived CDR1 and CDR2 are LGHNA and YSLEER. CDR3 length equals 16 residues. The CDR3 protein is CASSQGLAGTYNEQFF. DNA for the CDR3: TGCGCCAGCAGCCAAGGACTAGCGGGAACATACAATGAGCAGTTCTTC.

The chain links TRBV29-1 to TRBJ1-5, with D hard to call. Germline CDR1 reads SQVTM; CDR2 reads ANQGSEA. The CDR3 is 13 residues long. V was pared by 4 bases and J by 7 bases, with 14 bases between. Written as DNA, the CDR3 is TGCAGCGTTGGAGAAGGGCGGACCCAGCCCCAGCATTTT. Its translation is CSVGEGRTQPQHF.

This clone came up a few times. V gene TRBV7-9 combines with J gene TRBJ2-5; D gene ambiguous. Germline V lookup: CDR1 SEHNR, CDR2 FQNEAQ (reference sequence). V lost 1 base and J lost 0, with 21 bases in between. The length of the CDR3 is 19 residues. The CDR3 nucleotides read TGTGCCAGCAGCTTAGGTTCGGCCCTCGATCCGTTCTACCAAGAGACCCAGTACTTC. It yields the protein CASSLGSALDPFYQETQYF.

This clone was observed a handful of times. V is TRBV7-2 and J is TRBJ1-4; D ambiguous. Germline loops: CDR1 SGHTA, CDR2 FQGNSA. Trimming pared 5 bases from V and 7 bases from J, leaving 14 bases between. CDR3 length: 14 amino acids. The CDR3 DNA sequence: TGTGCCAGCAGCCCAGAGATGGGTCGTGAAAAACTGTTTTTT. Protein: CASSPEMGREKLFF.

The CDR3 loop is CASSPGTGMLITEAFF. The CDR3 DNA is TGTGCCAGCAGCCCCGGGACAGGGATGTTGATCACTGAAGCTTTCTTT. The genes are TRBV9 and TRBJ1-1; 9 bases fit TRBD1. Trimming removed 4 bases from V and 4 bases from J; junction bases left unmatched: 11. The CDR3 totals 16 residues. Germline V gene sequence: CDR1 SGDLS, CDR2 YYNGEE.

This clone was seen only a few times. The chain uses TRBV9 and TRBJ2-4, with D possibly TRBD2 on 5 matching bases. This CDR3 has 14 residues. V lost 7 bases, J lost 0 bases, and 11 bases lay in between. Germline V gene sequence: CDR1 SGDLS, CDR2 YYNGEE. The CDR3 is CASSRSVAKNIQYF. The CDR3 region has the DNA TGTGCCAGCTCACGTAGCGTAGCCAAAAACATTCAGTACTTC.

This clone was detected a few times. V gene TRBV2 combines with J gene TRBJ2-4, with D possibly called TRBD1 or TRBD2 (6 bases each). This CDR3 is 12 amino acids long. CDR1 SNHLY and CDR2 FYNNEI come from the germline V gene. V gave up 7 bases and J gave up 5 bases, with 9 bases separating them. The CDR3 nucleotides read TGTGCCAGCACCGGGGGCGAAAACATTCAGTACTTC. As protein: CASTGGENIQYF.

This sequence joins TRBV2 and TRBJ2-1; 8 nucleotides line up with TRBD2. In germline, CDR1 is SNHLY, CDR2 FYNNEI. CDR3 length: 15 residues. The ends lost 5 bases at V and 10 bases at J; junction bases unmatched: 13. The CDR3 bases are TGTGCCAGCAGTTCAGCGGGAGTAAAAGGAAGGGAGCAGTTCTTC. Amino acid sequence: CASSSAGVKGREQFF.

The chain combines TRBV18 with TRBJ2-7, with a possible D match to TRBD1 (5 bases). The CDR3 is 14 residues long. CDR1 and CDR2 from the germline V gene are KGHSH and LQKENI. Trimming removed 3 bases at V and 5 bases at J, with 14 bases between. The CDR3 DNA sequence: TGTGCCAGCTCACCCCAGGGAAGTAACAACGAGCAGTACTTC. Residues: CASSPQGSNNEQYF. Full variable domain (missing parts from reference TRBV18 and TRBJ2-7): NAGVMQNPRHLVRRRGQEARLRCSPMKGHSHVYWYRQLPEEGLKFMVYLQKENIIDESGMPKERFSAEFPKEGPSILRIQQVVRGDSAAYFCASSPQGSNNEQYFGPGTRLTVT.

The chain couples TRBV29-1 to TRBJ1-1; D remains unclear. The V end was cut by 7 bases, the J end by 4 bases, with 13 bases between. Looked up from germline, CDR1 is SQVTM and CDR2 is ANQGSEA. There are 12 residues in the CDR3. Here the CDR3 DNA reads TGCAGCGCGTTTATAGGTGGCACTGAAGCTTTCTTT. Translating gives CSAFIGGTEAFF.

This chain links TRBV7-9 with TRBJ2-1, with D uncertain. CDR3 size: 13 residues. V gave up 8 bases and J gave up 4 bases, with 12 bases separating them. Germline CDR1 and CDR2: SEHNR and FQNEAQ (reference sequence). The CDR3 coding sequence is TGTGCCAGCTCCCCTAGTTCTTACAATGAGCAGTTCTTC. Residues: CASSPSSYNEQFF.

The V and J genes are TRBV5-4 and TRBJ2-1; 9 positions match TRBD2. Germline trimming cut 3 bases from V and 0 bases from J; bases unmatched to any gene: 4. Germline V gene sequence: CDR1 SGHNT, CDR2 YYREEE (reference sequence). The CDR3 covers 16 residues. This CDR3 is CASSSLAGDSYNEQFF. DNA of the CDR3: TGTGCCAGCAGCTCCTTAGCGGGAGACTCCTACAATGAGCAGTTCTTC.

The chain recombines TRBV20-1 with TRBJ2-7, with D hard to call. The germline V gene encodes CDR1 DFQATT and CDR2 SNEGSKA (reference sequence). This CDR3 contains 11 residues. The CDR3 bases are TGCAAAATGGGTGGATCCTACGAGCAGTACTTC. It translates to CKMGGSYEQYF.

This rearrangement joins TRBV19 to TRBJ2-7; 8 positions agree with TRBD2. This CDR3 region has 15 residues. Germline loops: CDR1 LNHDA, CDR2 SQIVND (reference sequence). The J segment lost 5 bases and the V segment lost 3 bases, leaving 9 bases of the junction unmatched. The CDR3 spells CASSMTGTSVHEQYF. CDR3 DNA: TGTGCCAGTAGTATGACCGGGACTAGTGTCCACGAGCAGTACTTC. Full variable domain (rest looked up from reference TRBV19 and TRBJ2-7): DGGITQSPKYLFRKEGQNVTLSCEQNLNHDAMYWYRQDPGQGLRLIYYSQIVNDFQKGDIAEGYSVSREKKESFPLTVTSAQKNPTAFYLCASSMTGTSVHEQYFGPGTRLTVT.

This clone was detected many times. This chain uses TRBV28 with TRBJ1-2, with 7 positions matching TRBD1. CDR1 is MDHEN, CDR2 SYDVKM, per germline. The J segment lost 5 bases and the V segment lost 6 bases, leaving 6 bases of the junction unmatched. The CDR3 is 13 residues long. This CDR3 is CASRPQGTYGYTF. The CDR3 DNA is TGTGCCAGCAGACCACAGGGGACTTATGGCTACACCTTC.

A few counts support this clone. This sequence joins TRBV18 and TRBJ2-1, with D uncertain. V gave up 6 bases and J gave up 8 bases, with 11 bases separating them. Germline V lookup: CDR1 KGHSH, CDR2 LQKENI. This CDR3 has 12 amino acids. The CDR3 region is CASSHNPYEQFF. Here the CDR3 DNA reads TGTGCCAGCTCTCACAACCCTTATGAGCAGTTCTTC.

This clone was seen at least ten times. An end of the junction does not agree with germline; a read error may underlie this. The J gene is TRBJ1-1, the V gene TRBV7-9; unclear D gene. Germline CDR1 reads SEHNR; CDR2 reads FQNEAQ (reference sequence). This CDR3 comprises 13 residues. The CDR3 DNA follows: TGTGCCAGCAGCCCTACACCTATAACTGGAGCTTTCTTT. Protein sequence: CASSPTPITGAFF.

This clone was recorded a few times. V usage is TRBV6-5 and J usage is TRBJ2-7; D is perhaps TRBD1 (6 bases). From germline, CDR1 is MNHEY and CDR2 SVGAGI. Trimming removed 8 bases at V and 2 bases at J, with 10 bases between. This CDR3 contains 12 residues. This chain's CDR3 is CASHRVAYEQYF. The CDR3 DNA reads TGTGCCAGCCACAGGGTAGCCTACGAGCAGTACTTC.

The CDR3: CASSSLDSGANVLTF. CDR3 nucleotide sequence: TGTGCCAGCAGTTCTTTGGACTCTGGGGCCAACGTCCTGACTTTC. The chain uses TRBV6-6 and TRBJ2-6; D not certain. Looked up from germline, CDR1 is MNHNY and CDR2 is SVGAGI (reference sequence). Trimming removed 4 bases at V and 0 bases at J, with 7 bases between. This CDR3 region has 15 residues.

This clone appeared a few times. J is TRBJ2-3 and V is TRBV6-1; 10 bases fit TRBD2. The CDR3 runs to 16 residues. From germline, CDR1 is MNHNS and CDR2 SASEGT. V gave up 4 bases and J gave up 3 bases; unmatched junction bases: 7. CDR3 DNA sequence: TGTGCCAGCAGTGGGGGGAGCGGGGGGGCGACAGATACGCAGTATTTT. Encoded protein: CASSGGSGGATDTQYF.

This chain joins TRBV7-6 and TRBJ2-7; the D is unclear. This CDR3 has 16 amino acids. V lost 5 bases, J lost 0 bases, and 17 bases lay in between. Germline V CDR1 and CDR2: SGHVS, FNYEAQ. DNA of the CDR3: TGTGCCAGCAGCCCGCCCGGACGTGAAGACTCCTACGAGCAGTACTTC. This translates into CASSPPGREDSYEQYF.

This clone was detected only once. The CDR3, as DNA: TGCGCCAGCAGCTGGGTCGGGACACCGAACAATGAGCAGTTCTTC. Translating gives CASSWVGTPNNEQFF. This chain links TRBV5-1 with TRBJ2-1; maybe TRBD1 (6 bases). Looked up from germline, CDR1 is SGHRS and CDR2 is YFSETQ. The CDR3 has 15 amino acids. Trimming pared 3 bases from V and 5 bases from J, leaving 15 bases between.

The V and J genes are TRBV4-3 and TRBJ2-4; D perhaps matches TRBD2 (5 bases). V gave up 4 bases and J gave up 8 bases, with 12 bases separating them. CDR1 and CDR2 (germline): LGHNA, YSLEER. This CDR3 is 13 amino acids long. The CDR3 coding sequence is TGCGCCAGCAGCCTAGACCTCGGGGACATTCAGTACTTC. This codes for CASSLDLGDIQYF.

V is TRBV6-1 and J is TRBJ1-6; D unclear. Trimming took off 2 bases at V and 9 bases at J, with 11 bases between the two ends. This CDR3 has 14 residues. From germline, CDR1 is MNHNS and CDR2 SASEGT. The CDR3 nucleotides are TGTGCCAGCAGTGAACTGGGGTCGGCTTCACCCCTCCACTTT. Its translation is CASSELGSASPLHF.